What follows describes a single TCR beta chain. The sample comes from a study of blood T cell repertoires in COVID-19. For the study at large: Acute and convalescent COVID-19 specimens originated in the United States, Italy and Spain. T cells, B-cell-depleted T cells, or PBMCs supplied cDNA or gDNA.

V lost 5 bases to trimming and J lost 1 base; unmatched junction nucleotides: 2. Germline-derived CDR1 and CDR2 are LGHDT and YNNKEL (reference sequence). The CDR3 runs 13 residues. Authors' data handling: Counts of nucleated cells, estimated from reference gene primer amplification, were obtained. Libraries were prepared by immunoSEQ multiplex PCR; TCRdb keeps only in-frame clonotypes and omits some of them. V and J calls plus clone size are reproduced from that table; the DNA served to infer D and trimming. This sample carries roughly 130,000 clones, roughly 80% of them seen once, and the ten largest clones take 1.9%.

The specimen was peripheral blood. The chain recombines TRBV3-1 (or the pseudogene TRBV3-2) with TRBJ2-7, with 7 bases fitting TRBD1. This clonotype was sampled from a man in his 70s with acute or convalescent COVID-19. CDR3 sequence (DNA): TGTGCCAGCAGCTGGGACAGATCCTACGAGCAGTACTTC. Amino acids: CASSWDRSYEQYF.